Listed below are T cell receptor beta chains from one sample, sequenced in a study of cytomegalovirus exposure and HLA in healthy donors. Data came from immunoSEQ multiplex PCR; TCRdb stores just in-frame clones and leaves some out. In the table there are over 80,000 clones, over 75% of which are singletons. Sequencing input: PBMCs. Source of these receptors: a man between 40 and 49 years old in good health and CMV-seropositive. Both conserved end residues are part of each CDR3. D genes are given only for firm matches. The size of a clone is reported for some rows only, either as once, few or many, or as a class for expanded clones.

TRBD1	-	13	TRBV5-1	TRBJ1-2	CASSFGGGDGYTF	TGCGCCAGCAGCTTCGGAGGGGGCGATGGCTACACCTTC
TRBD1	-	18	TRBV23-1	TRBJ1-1	CASSQSALDRGRNTEAFF	TGCGCCAGCAGTCAATCGGCACTGGACAGGGGACGAAACACTGAAGCTTTCTTT
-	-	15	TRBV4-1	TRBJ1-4	CASRQPGHTNEKLFF	TGCGCCAGCAGGCAACCGGGACACACGAATGAAAAACTGTTTTTT
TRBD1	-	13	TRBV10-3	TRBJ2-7	CAISETGAYEQYF	TGTGCCATCAGCGAGACAGGGGCCTACGAGCAGTACTTC
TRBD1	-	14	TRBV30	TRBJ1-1	CAWSGWTGNTEAFF	TGTGCCTGGAGTGGCTGGACAGGGAACACTGAAGCTTTCTTT
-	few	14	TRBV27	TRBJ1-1	CASSLRQGKIEAFF	TGTGCCAGCAGTTTAAGGCAGGGGAAGATTGAAGCTTTCTTT
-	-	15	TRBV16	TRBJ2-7	CASSPSDSSTYEQYF	TGTGCCAGCAGCCCTTCGGACAGTTCGACCTACGAGCAGTACTTC
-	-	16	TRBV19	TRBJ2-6	CASTRDRGKRANVLTF	TGTGCCAGTACCCGTGATCGGGGTAAGAGGGCCAACGTCCTGACTTTC
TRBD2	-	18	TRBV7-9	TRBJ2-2	CASSPYGRGFWMAGELFF	TGTGCCAGCAGCCCTTATGGGCGGGGGTTCTGGATGGCCGGGGAGCTGTTTTTT
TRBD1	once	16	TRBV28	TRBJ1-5	CASYDRVGVGNQPQHF	TGTGCCAGTTATGACAGGGTTGGAGTTGGCAATCAGCCCCAGCATTTT
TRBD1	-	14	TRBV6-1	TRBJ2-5	CASRGQTYQETQYF	TGTGCCAGCAGGGGACAGACTTACCAAGAGACCCAGTACTTC
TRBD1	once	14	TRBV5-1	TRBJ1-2	CASSLETGHYGYTF	TGCGCCAGCAGCTTGGAGACAGGGCACTATGGCTACACCTTC
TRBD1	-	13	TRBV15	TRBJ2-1	CATSLLQGNEQFF	TGTGCCACCAGCCTCCTACAGGGGAATGAGCAGTTCTTC
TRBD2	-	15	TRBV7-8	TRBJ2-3	CASSLVAGDVDTQYF	TGTGCCAGCAGCTTAGTGGCGGGAGATGTAGATACGCAGTATTTT
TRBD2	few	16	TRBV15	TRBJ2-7	CATSRDDPSGNYEQYF	TGTGCCACCAGCAGAGATGACCCTAGCGGGAACTACGAGCAGTACTTC
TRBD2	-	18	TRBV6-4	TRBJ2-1	CASSRTSGTGSSYNEQFF	TGTGCCAGCAGTAGGACTAGCGGGACGGGAAGCTCCTACAATGAGCAGTTCTTC
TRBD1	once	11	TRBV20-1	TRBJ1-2	CSGLTGEGYTF	TGCAGTGGCCTTACAGGGGAAGGCTACACCTTC
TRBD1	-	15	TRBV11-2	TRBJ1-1	CASSSRTGRNTEAFF	TGTGCCAGCAGCTCCCGGACAGGGCGGAACACTGAAGCTTTCTTT
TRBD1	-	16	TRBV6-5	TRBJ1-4	CASSYSTGQGNEKLFF	TGTGCCAGCAGTTACTCGACAGGGCAGGGTAATGAAAAACTGTTTTTT
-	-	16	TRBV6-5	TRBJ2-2	CASSYSSTGRTGELFF	TGTGCCAGCAGTTACTCGAGTACAGGGCGGACCGGGGAGCTGTTTTTT
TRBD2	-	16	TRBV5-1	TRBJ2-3	CASSFVAGGSTDTQYF	TGCGCCAGCAGCTTCGTGGCGGGAGGATCCACAGATACGCAGTATTTT
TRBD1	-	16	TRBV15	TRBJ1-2	CATSRGGQGMWDGYTF	TGTGCCACCAGCAGAGGGGGACAGGGTATGTGGGATGGCTACACCTTC
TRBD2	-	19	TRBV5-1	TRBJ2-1	CASSHRLAGEWGSYNEQFF	TGCGCCAGCAGCCACCGACTAGCGGGAGAATGGGGCTCCTACAATGAGCAGTTCTTC
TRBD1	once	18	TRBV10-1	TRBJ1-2	CASSEPSSTGTAFYGYTF	TGCGCCAGCAGTGAACCTAGTTCCACCGGGACAGCCTTCTATGGCTACACCTTC
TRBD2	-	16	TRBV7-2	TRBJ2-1	CASSPPGTNHYREQFF	TGTGCCAGCAGCCCCCCCGGGACTAACCACTACAGGGAGCAGTTCTTC
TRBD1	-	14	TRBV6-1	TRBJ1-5	CASTRTGGRQPQHF	TGTGCCAGCACTAGGACAGGGGGCCGTCAGCCCCAGCATTTT
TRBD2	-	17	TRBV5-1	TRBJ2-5	CASSLGLAGFGQETQYF	TGCGCCAGCAGCCTGGGACTAGCGGGATTTGGCCAAGAGACCCAGTACTTC
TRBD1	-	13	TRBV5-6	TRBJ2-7	CASSWDRGYEQYF	TGTGCCAGCAGCTGGGACAGGGGGTACGAGCAGTACTTC
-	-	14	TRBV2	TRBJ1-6	CASTAGGYNSPLHF	TGTGCCAGCACCGCAGGAGGGTATAATTCACCCCTCCACTTT
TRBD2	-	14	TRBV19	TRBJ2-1	CASKTSGRLNEQFF	TGTGCCAGTAAAACTAGCGGGAGGTTAAATGAGCAGTTCTTC
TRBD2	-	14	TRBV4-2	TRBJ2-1	CASTSGSSYNEQFF	TGTGCCAGCACTAGCGGGAGCTCCTACAATGAGCAGTTCTTC
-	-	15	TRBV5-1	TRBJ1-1	CASSYSGVVYTEAFF	TGCGCCAGCAGTTACTCAGGGGTCGTCTACACTGAAGCTTTCTTT
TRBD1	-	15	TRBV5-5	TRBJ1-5	CASSYTGQGNQPQHF	TGTGCCAGCAGCTATACGGGACAGGGCAATCAGCCCCAGCATTTT
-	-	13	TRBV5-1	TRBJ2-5	CASSLGLKETQYF	TGCGCCAGCAGCTTGGGACTCAAAGAGACCCAGTACTTC
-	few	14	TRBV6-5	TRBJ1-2	CASSSLGGGYGYTF	TGTGCCAGCAGTTCTCTCGGCGGGGGCTATGGCTACACCTTC
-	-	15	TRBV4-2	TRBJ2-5	CASSHGSATGETQYF	TGTGCCAGCAGCCACGGTTCAGCTACGGGGGAGACCCAGTACTTC
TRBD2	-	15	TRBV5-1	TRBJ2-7	CASSLDSSGTYEQYF	TGCGCCAGCAGCTTGGATTCTAGCGGGACCTACGAGCAGTACTTC
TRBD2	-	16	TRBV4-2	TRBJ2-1	CASSQDLAGSYNEQFF	TGTGCCAGCAGCCAAGACCTAGCGGGCTCCTACAATGAGCAGTTCTTC
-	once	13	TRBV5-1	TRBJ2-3	CASGHQSRNTQYF	TGCGCCAGCGGACACCAGTCCCGGAATACGCAGTATTTT
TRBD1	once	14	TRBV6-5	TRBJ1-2	CASSYSQGYYGYTF	TGTGCCAGCAGTTACTCACAGGGGTACTATGGCTACACCTTC
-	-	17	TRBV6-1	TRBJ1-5	CASRERVRADSNQPQHF	TGTGCCAGCAGGGAAAGGGTCAGGGCCGATAGCAATCAGCCCCAGCATTTT
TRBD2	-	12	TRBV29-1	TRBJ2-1	CSFNTGGNEQFF	TGCAGCTTCAATACGGGGGGGAATGAGCAGTTCTTC
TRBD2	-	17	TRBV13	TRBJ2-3	CASSSLPGLASTDTQYF	TGTGCCAGCAGCTCCCTCCCGGGACTAGCCTCTACAGATACGCAGTATTTT
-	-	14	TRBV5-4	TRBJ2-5	CASSLVGAQETQYF	TGTGCCAGCAGCTTGGTGGGGGCCCAAGAGACCCAGTACTTC
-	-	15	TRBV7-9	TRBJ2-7	CASSLGATGRPEQYF	TGTGCCAGCAGCTTAGGGGCGACAGGTCGGCCCGAGCAGTACTTC
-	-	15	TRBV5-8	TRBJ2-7	CASSLGQGLTYEQYF	TGTGCCAGCAGCTTGGGTCAGGGGTTGACCTACGAGCAGTACTTC
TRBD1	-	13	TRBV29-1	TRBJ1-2	CSVRTGRNYGYTF	TGCAGCGTGCGGACAGGGCGGAACTATGGCTACACCTTC
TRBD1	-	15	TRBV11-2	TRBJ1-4	CASSRTDRRAGKLFF	TGTGCCAGCAGCAGAACGGACAGGCGTGCCGGAAAACTGTTTTTT
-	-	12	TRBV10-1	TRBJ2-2	CASNRNTGELFF	TGCGCCAGTAACAGGAACACCGGGGAGCTGTTTTTT
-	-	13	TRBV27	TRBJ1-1	CASSIRQNTEAFF	TGTGCCAGCAGTATCCGACAGAACACTGAAGCTTTCTTT
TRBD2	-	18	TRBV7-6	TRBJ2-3	CASSLGTSGPTSTDTQYF	TGTGCCAGCAGCTTAGGGACTAGCGGGCCGACATCCACAGATACGCAGTATTTT
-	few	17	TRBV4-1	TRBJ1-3	CASSQDRRAYSGNTIYF	TGCGCCAGCAGCCAAGATAGGCGGGCGTACTCTGGAAACACCATATATTTT
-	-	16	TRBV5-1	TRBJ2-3	CASSLGGTTSTDTQYF	TGCGCCAGCAGCTTGGGAGGGACAACTAGCACAGATACGCAGTATTTT
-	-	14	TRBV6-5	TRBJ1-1	CASSYTPGNTEAFF	TGTGCCAGCAGTTATACGCCCGGGAACACTGAAGCTTTCTTT
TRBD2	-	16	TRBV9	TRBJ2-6	CASSIGGGSGANVLTF	TGTGCCAGCAGCATCGGGGGAGGGTCTGGGGCCAACGTCCTGACTTTC